The present T cell receptor beta chain was sequenced within a study of graft-versus-host responses after intestinal transplantation. About the study: Isolated intestinal, liver-intestinal, or multivisceral transplants were what recipients had.

CDR3 size: 10 residues. The germline V and J ends were trimmed by 6 bases and 7 bases, with 4 bases remaining between them. Germline values: CDR1 MNHNY, CDR2 SVGAGI (reference sequence). For this clone: Its specificity is not known.

Clones were read by immunoSEQ multiplex PCR, and TCRdb kept only the in-frame ones, dropping some. The sample shows some 120,000 clones, around 94% of them seen only once. This specimen consisted of unstimulated CD8+ T cells sorted from spleen or lymph node cells, obtained before transplant. The source is a human donor who was the organ donor for an intestinal transplant. The chain carries TRBV6-6 and TRBJ2-1, with D unresolved. The DNA for the CDR3 is TGTGCCAGCAGGGGTAATGAGCAGTTCTTC. It yields the protein CASRGNEQFF.